This T cell receptor beta chain was identified during a study of shared clonotypes between healthy human individuals. The V end was cut by 3 bases, the J end by 5 bases, with 17 bases between. The CDR3 has 15 amino acids. CDR1 GTSNPN and CDR2 SVGIG come from the germline V gene (reference sequence). As originally analysed: ImmunoSEQ output lacked quality scores and full-length reads, limiting matched filtering. The method was immunoSEQ multiplex PCR; TCRdb's version includes in-frame clones alone and lacks a portion of them. D and trimming were read from the DNA, whereas the V and J calls and clone size are those reported in that table. The repertoire holds under 600,000 clones, with 90% to 97% as singletons. This clone was counted once. The target antigen is unknown. Study-level points and caveats: Clonotype sharing across a few donors was observed for roughly 5% of naive CD4 clonotypes.

Sample: naive CD4+ T cells sorted from blood. The sample's subset: CD45RA+ positively selected. The receptor comes from a young woman in good health. J is TRBJ1-3 and V is TRBV30; D ambiguous. CDR3 sequence reads: CAWRSEGLLRNTIYF. The CDR3 nucleotides are TGTGCCTGGAGGAGCGAGGGATTATTACGAAACACCATATATTTT.